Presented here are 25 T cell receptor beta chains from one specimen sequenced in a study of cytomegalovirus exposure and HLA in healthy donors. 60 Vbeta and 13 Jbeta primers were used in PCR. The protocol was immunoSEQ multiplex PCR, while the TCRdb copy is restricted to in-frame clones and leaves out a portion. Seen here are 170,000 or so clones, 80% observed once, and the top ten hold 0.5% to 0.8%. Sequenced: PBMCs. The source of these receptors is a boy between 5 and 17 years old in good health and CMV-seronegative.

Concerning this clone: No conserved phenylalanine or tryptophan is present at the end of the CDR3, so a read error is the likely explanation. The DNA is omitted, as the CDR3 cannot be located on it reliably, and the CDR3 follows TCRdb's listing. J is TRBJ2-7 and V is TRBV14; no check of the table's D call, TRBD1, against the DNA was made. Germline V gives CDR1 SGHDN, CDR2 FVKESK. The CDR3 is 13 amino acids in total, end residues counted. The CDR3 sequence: CASSPLGQGPGNL.

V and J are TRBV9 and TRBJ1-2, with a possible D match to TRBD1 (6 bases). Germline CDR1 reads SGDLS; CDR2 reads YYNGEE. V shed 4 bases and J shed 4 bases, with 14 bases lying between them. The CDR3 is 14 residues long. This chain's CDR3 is CASSPEGVGYGYTF. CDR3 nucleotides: TGTGCCAGCAGCCCAGAGGGGGTAGGCTATGGCTACACCTTC.

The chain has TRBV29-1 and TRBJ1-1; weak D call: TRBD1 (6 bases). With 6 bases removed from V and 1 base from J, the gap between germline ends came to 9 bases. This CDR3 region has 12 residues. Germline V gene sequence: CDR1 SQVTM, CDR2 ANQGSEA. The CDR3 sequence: CSVETGNTEAFF. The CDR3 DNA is TGCAGCGTGGAGACAGGGAACACTGAAGCTTTCTTT.

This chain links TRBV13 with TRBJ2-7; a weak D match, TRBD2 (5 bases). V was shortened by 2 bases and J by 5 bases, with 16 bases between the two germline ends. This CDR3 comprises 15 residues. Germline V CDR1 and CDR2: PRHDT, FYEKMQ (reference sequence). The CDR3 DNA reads TGTGCCAGCAGCTTAAGGATGTCAAAGGGAGACGAGCAGTACTTC. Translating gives CASSLRMSKGDEQYF.

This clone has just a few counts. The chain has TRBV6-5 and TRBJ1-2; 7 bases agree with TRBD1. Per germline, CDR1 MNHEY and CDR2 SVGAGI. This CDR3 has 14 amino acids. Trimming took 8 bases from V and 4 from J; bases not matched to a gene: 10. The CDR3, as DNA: TGTGCCAGCTATCGTGACAGGGTCGGCTATGGCTACACCTTC. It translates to CASYRDRVGYGYTF.

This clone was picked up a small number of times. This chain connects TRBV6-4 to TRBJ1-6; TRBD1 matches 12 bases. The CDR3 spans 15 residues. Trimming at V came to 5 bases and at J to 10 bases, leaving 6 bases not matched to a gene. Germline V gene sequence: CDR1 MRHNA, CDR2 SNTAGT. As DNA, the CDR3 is TGTGCCAGCAGTCCCGGGACAGGGGGCTTGTCACCCCTCCACTTT. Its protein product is CASSPGTGGLSPLHF.

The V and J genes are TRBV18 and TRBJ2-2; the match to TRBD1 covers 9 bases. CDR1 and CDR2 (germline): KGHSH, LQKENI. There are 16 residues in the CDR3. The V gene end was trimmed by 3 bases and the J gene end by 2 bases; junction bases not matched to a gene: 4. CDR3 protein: CASSPGQGHNTGELFF. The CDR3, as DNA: TGTGCCAGCTCACCGGGACAGGGACATAACACCGGGGAGCTGTTTTTT.

This CDR3 reads CASSLGQGGDEQYF. The CDR3 DNA is TGCGCCAGCAGCTTGGGGCAGGGGGGAGACGAGCAGTACTTC. The V gene is TRBV5-1, the J gene TRBJ2-7; TRBD1 is a possible D gene (7 bases). Germline V lookup: CDR1 SGHRS, CDR2 YFSETQ. CDR3 length equals 14 residues. The V end was cut by 0 bases, the J end by 5 bases, with 12 bases between.

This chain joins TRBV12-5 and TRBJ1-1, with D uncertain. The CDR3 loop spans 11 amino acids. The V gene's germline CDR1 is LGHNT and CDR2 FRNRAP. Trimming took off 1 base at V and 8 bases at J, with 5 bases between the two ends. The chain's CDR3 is CASGLGREAFF. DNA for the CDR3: TGTGCTAGTGGTTTGGGCAGAGAAGCTTTCTTT.

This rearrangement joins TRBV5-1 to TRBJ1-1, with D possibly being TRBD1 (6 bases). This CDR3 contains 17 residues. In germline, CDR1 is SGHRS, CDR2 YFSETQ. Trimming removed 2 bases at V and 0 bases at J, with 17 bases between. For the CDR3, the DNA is TGCGCCAGCAGCTTAGGTAGGGGTGGGGGCATGAACACTGAAGCTTTCTTT. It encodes CASSLGRGGGMNTEAFF.

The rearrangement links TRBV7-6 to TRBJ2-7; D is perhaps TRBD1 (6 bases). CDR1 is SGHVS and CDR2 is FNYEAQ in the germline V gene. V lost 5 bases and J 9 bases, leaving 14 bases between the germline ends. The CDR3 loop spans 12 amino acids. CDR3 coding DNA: TGTGCCAGCAGCCCAGGGGTGGGTGGGCAGTACTTC. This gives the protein CASSPGVGGQYF.

This CDR3 is CAWSVPTGWRAKNIQYF. For the CDR3, the DNA is TGTGCCTGGAGTGTTCCGACAGGGTGGAGAGCCAAAAACATTCAGTACTTC. This sequence joins TRBV30 and TRBJ2-4; 7 nucleotides line up with TRBD1. The J segment lost 0 bases and the V segment lost 0 bases, leaving 8 bases of the junction unmatched. The CDR3 is 17 residues long. Germline V lookup: CDR1 GTSNPN, CDR2 SVGIG (reference sequence). Variable domain in full (rest from reference TRBV30 and TRBJ2-4): SQTIHQWPATLVQPVGSPLSLECTVEGTSNPNLYWYRQAAGRGLQLLFYSVGIGQISSEVPQNLSASRPQDRQFILSSKKLLLSDSGFYLCAWSVPTGWRAKNIQYFGAGTRLSVL.

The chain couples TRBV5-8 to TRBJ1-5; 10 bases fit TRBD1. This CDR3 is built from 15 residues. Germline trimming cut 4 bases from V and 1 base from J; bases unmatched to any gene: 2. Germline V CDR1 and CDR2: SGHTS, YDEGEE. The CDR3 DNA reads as TGTGCCAGCAGCCCGGGACAGGGGAGCAATCAGCCCCAGCATTTT. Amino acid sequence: CASSPGQGSNQPQHF.

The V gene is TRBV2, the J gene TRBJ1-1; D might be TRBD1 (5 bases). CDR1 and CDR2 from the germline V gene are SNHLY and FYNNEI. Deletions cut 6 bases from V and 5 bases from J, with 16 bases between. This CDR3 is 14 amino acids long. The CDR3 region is CASRYRQGGTEAFF. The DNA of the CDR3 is TGTGCCAGCAGATATAGGCAGGGAGGGACTGAAGCTTTCTTT.

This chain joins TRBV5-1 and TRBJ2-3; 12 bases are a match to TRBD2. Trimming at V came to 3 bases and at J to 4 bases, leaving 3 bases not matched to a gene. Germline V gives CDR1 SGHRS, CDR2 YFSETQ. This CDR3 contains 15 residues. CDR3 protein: CASSSLAGGPDTQYF. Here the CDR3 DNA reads TGCGCCAGCAGCTCCCTAGCGGGGGGGCCAGATACGCAGTATTTT.

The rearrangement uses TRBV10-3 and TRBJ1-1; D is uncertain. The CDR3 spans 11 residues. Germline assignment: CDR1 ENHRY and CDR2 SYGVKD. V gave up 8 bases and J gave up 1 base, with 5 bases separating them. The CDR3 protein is CAIGGNTEAFF. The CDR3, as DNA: TGTGCCATCGGCGGGAACACTGAAGCTTTCTTT.

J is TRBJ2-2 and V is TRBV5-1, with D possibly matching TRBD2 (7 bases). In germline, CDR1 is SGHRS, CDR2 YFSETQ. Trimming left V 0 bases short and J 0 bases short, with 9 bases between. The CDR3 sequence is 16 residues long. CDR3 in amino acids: CASSLVGGPNTGELFF. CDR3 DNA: TGCGCCAGCAGCTTGGTCGGGGGGCCGAACACCGGGGAGCTGTTTTTT.

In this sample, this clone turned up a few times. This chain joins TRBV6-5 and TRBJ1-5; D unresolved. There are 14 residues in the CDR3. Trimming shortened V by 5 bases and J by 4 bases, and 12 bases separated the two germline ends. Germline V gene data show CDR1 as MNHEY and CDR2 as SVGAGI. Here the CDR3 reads CASSLGGWNQPQHF. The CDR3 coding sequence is TGTGCCAGCAGTCTGGGAGGATGGAATCAGCCCCAGCATTTT.

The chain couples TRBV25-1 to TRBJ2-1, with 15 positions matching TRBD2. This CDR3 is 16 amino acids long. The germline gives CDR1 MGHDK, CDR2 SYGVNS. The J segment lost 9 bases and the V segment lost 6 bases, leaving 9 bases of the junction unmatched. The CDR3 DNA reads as TGTGCCAGCAGCCCCAGGGGACTAGCGGGAGGAGGTGAGCAGTTCTTC. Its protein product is CASSPRGLAGGGEQFF.

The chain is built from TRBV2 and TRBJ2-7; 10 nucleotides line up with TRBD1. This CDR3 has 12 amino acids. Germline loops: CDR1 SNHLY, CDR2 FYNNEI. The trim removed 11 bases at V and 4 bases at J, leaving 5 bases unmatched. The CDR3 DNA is TGTGCCCGCCGGGACAGGGGTTACGAGCAGTACTTC. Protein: CARRDRGYEQYF.

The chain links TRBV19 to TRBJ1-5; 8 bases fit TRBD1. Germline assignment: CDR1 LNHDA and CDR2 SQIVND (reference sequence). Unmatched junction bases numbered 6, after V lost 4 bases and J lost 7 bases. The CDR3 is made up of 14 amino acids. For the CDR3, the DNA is TGTGCCAGTAGTAACCCAGGGGGCCGCCAGCCCCAGCATTTT. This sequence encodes CASSNPGGRQPQHF.

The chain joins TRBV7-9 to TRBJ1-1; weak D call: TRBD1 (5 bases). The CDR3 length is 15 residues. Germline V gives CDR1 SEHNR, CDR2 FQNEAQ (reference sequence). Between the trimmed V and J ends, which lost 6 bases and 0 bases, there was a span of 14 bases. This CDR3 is CASRARQRLNTEAFF. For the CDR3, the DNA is TGTGCCAGCAGAGCAAGACAGCGCCTGAACACTGAAGCTTTCTTT.

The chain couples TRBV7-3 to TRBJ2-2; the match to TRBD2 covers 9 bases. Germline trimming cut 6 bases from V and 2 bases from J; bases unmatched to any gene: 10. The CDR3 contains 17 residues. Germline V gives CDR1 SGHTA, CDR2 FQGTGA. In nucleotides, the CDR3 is TGTGCCAGCAGTCCCCGGAGAGCGGGAGGTAACACCGGGGAGCTGTTTTTT. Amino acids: CASSPRRAGGNTGELFF.

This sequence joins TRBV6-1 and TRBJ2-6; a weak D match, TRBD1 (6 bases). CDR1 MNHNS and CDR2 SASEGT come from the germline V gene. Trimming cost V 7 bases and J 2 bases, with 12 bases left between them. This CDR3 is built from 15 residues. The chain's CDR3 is CASTSGVTGANVLTF. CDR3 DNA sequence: TGTGCCAGCACCTCAGGGGTAACTGGGGCCAACGTCCTGACTTTC.

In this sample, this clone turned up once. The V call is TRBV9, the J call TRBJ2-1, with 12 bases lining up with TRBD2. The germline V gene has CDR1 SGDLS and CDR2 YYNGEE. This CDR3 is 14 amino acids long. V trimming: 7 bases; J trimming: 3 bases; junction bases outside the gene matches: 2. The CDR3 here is CASGGLAGYNEQFF. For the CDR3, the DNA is TGTGCCAGCGGGGGACTAGCGGGCTACAATGAGCAGTTCTTC.